A single sample is the source of the 5 T cell receptor beta chains below, sequenced in a study of graft-versus-host responses after intestinal transplantation. Only in-frame clones appear in the TCRdb table, and some are missing; sequencing was by immunoSEQ multiplex PCR. In the table there are over 100,000 clones, about 92% of which are singletons. These receptors are not linked to any known antigen. The sequencing used unstimulated CD8+ T cells sorted from spleen or lymph node cells, collected before transplant. The receptors derive from a human donor who was the organ donor for an intestinal transplant.

The chain carries TRBV5-1 and TRBJ1-1; TRBD1 agrees at 8 bases. Looked up from germline, CDR1 is SGHRS and CDR2 is YFSETQ. The CDR3 covers 17 residues. Losses at the gene ends were 0 bases for V and 3 bases for J; bases not matched to a gene: 10. Here the CDR3 DNA reads TGCGCCAGCAGCTTGGGTGGGTTCAGGGGGCAGGACACTGAAGCTTTCTTT. It yields the protein CASSLGGFRGQDTEAFF.

The chain couples TRBV19 to TRBJ1-1, with D tentatively TRBD1 (6 bases). Per the germline V gene, CDR1 is LNHDA and CDR2 is SQIVND (reference sequence). Trimming cost V 6 bases and J 11 bases, with 19 bases left between them. The CDR3 has 13 residues. The CDR3 spells CASSHGTIGEAFF. CDR3 nucleotide sequence: TGTGCCAGTAGCCATGGGACAATAGGGGAGGCTTTCTTT.

The gene calls are TRBV6-6 and TRBJ2-1; D is ambiguous. CDR3 length equals 10 residues. Germline V gene data show CDR1 as MNHNY and CDR2 as SVGAGI (reference sequence). The ends were cut back, 3 bases at V and 12 bases at J, with 6 bases in the middle. As DNA, the CDR3 is TGTGCCAGCAGTTATCCATGGCAGTTCTTC. Translating gives CASSYPWQFF.

The chain uses TRBV9 and TRBJ1-3; D might be TRBD1 (6 bases). CDR3 size: 15 residues. Germline CDR1 and CDR2: SGDLS and YYNGEE. V dropped 3 bases and J dropped 2 bases, with 12 bases sitting between them. The CDR3 sequence is CASSASQGAGNTIYF. The CDR3 nucleotides read TGTGCCAGCAGCGCCTCACAGGGAGCTGGAAACACCATATATTTT.

The V gene is TRBV13, the J gene TRBJ1-1; no definite D call. V gave up 7 bases and J gave up 3 bases, with 12 bases separating them. CDR1 and CDR2 from the germline V gene are PRHDT and FYEKMQ (reference sequence). The CDR3 spans 13 residues. The CDR3 DNA is TGTGCCAGCAACCCACGGACGGACACTGAAGCTTTCTTT. Its protein product is CASNPRTDTEAFF.